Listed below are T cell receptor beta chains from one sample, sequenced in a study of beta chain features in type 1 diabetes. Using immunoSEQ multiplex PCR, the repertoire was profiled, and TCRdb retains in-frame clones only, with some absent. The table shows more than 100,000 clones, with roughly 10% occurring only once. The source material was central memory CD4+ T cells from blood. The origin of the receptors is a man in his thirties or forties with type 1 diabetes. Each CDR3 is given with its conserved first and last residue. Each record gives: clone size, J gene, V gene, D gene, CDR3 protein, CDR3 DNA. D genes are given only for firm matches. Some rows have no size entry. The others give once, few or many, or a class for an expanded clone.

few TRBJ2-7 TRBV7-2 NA CASSSRTIRPGYEQYF TGTGCCAGCAGCTCCCGGACTATCCGACCGGGCTACGAGCAGTACTTC
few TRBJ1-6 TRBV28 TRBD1 CASSPGQGGTLHF TGTGCCAGCAGTCCCGGACAGGGTGGAACCCTCCACTTT
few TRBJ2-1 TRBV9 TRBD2 CASSVAQTSNNEQFF TGTGCCAGCAGCGTAGCCCAGACTAGCAACAATGAGCAGTTCTTC
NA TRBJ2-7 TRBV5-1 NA CASSLQDRYEQYF TGCGCCAGCAGCTTACAGGACCGCTACGAGCAGTACTTC
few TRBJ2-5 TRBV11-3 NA CASSPSGSQTQYF TGTGCCAGCAGCCCCTCGGGTAGCCAGACCCAGTACTTC
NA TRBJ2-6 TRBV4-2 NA CASSQEWRSSGANVLTF TGTGCCAGCAGCCAAGAATGGCGGAGCTCTGGGGCCAACGTCCTGACTTTC
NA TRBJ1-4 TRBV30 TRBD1 CAWRVQTGGLNEKLFF TGTGCCTGGAGAGTACAGACAGGGGGACTTAATGAAAAACTGTTTTTT
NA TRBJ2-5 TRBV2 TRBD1 CASIGGSHQETQYF TGTGCCAGCATAGGGGGCAGCCACCAAGAGACCCAGTACTTC
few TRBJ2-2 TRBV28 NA CASSLGGGYTGELFF TGTGCCAGCAGCTTGGGGGGGGGCTACACCGGGGAGCTGTTTTTT
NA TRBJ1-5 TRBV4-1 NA CASSQDLRMDQPQHF TGCGCCAGCAGCCAAGATCTCAGGATGGATCAGCCCCAGCATTTT
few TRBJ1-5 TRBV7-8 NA CASSLNAGQPQHF TGTGCCAGCAGCTTGAACGCGGGTCAGCCCCAGCATTTT
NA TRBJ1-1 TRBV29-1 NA CSAITQGNTEAFF TGCAGCGCGATTACACAGGGAAACACTGAAGCTTTCTTT
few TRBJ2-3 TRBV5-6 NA CASSRGGTDTQYF TGTGCCAGCAGTCGCGGGGGCACAGATACGCAGTATTTT
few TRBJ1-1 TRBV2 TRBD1 CASSGTGYDTEAFF TGTGCCAGCAGCGGGACAGGGTATGACACTGAAGCTTTCTTT
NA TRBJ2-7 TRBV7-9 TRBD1 CASSFSRDSYEQYF TGTGCCAGCAGCTTCTCCAGGGACAGCTACGAGCAGTACTTC